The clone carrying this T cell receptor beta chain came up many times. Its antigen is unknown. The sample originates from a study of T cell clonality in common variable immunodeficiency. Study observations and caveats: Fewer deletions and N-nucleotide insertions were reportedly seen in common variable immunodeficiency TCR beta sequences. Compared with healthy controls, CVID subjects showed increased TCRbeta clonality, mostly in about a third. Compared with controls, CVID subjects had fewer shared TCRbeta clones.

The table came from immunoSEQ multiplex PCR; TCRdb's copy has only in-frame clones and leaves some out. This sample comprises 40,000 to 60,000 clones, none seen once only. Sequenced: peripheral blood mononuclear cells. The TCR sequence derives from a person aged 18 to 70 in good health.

CDR3: CASSESVPSGELFF. CDR3 DNA, as far as it was read: TGTGCCAGCAGTGAATCCGTTCCCAGCGGGGAG. The chain employs TRBV6-1 and TRBJ2-2; D call uncertain. The CDR3 end is not reached by the read, which stops 3 residues before it; the germline J gene fills it in. V lost 2 bases, J lost 7 bases, and 11 bases lay in between. The CDR3 spans 14 residues. Looked up from germline, CDR1 is MNHNS and CDR2 is SASEGT.